This record concerns one TCR beta chain sequence. Its antigen is unknown. This entry comes from a study of a mutant IDH1 vaccine in newly diagnosed glioma. About the study: Vaccination was launched 4-6 weeks after radiotherapy alone, or with temozolomide cycles. V12 fell at week 35 and V13, the study end, at week 47.

Time point denoted: week 35, safety follow-up. With topical imiquimod, each dose of the vaccine consisted of 300 ug of mutant IDH1 20-mer peptide. All eight of the vaccinations patients received fell in weeks 1, 3, 5, 7, 11, 15, 19 and 23. Assay used: immunoSEQ multiplex PCR; TCRdb lists only in-frame clones, some missing. The sample comprises some 42,000 clones, 83% of which are singletons, and 5.1% rests with the top ten. The CDR3 totals 12 residues. The germline gives CDR1 SGHNT, CDR2 YYREEE (reference sequence). The V and J ends lost 4 bases and 6 bases respectively, with 10 bases between them. The rearrangement joins TRBV5-4 to TRBJ1-1; maybe TRBD1 (5 bases). The material was PBMCs, obtained from a glioma patient whose treatment included an IDH1 peptide vaccine. The origin of this receptor is a woman between 45 and 65 years old with glioma. The CDR3: CASSARGAEAFF. CDR3 DNA sequence: TGTGCCAGCAGCGCAAGGGGCGCTGAAGCTTTCTTT.